The 27 T cell receptor beta chains below were found in one sample sequenced in a study of shared clonotypes between healthy human individuals. Assay: immunoSEQ multiplex PCR; the TCRdb copy retains only in-frame clones and omits some. The table lists around 940,000 clones, roughly 72% of them singletons. Sequencing was carried out using memory CD4+ T cells sorted from blood. Regarding subset: CD45RA-negative fraction. Receptors originate from a man aged 18 to 30 in good health.

J is TRBJ2-3 and V is TRBV6-1; unclear D gene. The CDR3 totals 14 residues. Germline V gene data show CDR1 as MNHNS and CDR2 as SASEGT. V lost 4 bases, J lost 4 bases, and 12 bases lay in between. The DNA for the CDR3 is TGTGCCAGCAGTGCCGGTGGGGTCCCAGATACGCAGTATTTT. Encoded protein: CASSAGGVPDTQYF.

The chain uses TRBV5-6 and TRBJ1-1; 7 bases match TRBD1. J gave up 4 bases and V 2 bases, and 5 bases lay outside the gene matches. The CDR3 covers 14 residues. CDR1 and CDR2 (germline): SGHDT, YYEEEE. The CDR3 loop reads CASSFQNRGTEAFF. The CDR3 DNA follows: TGTGCCAGCAGCTTCCAGAACAGGGGCACTGAAGCTTTCTTT.

The chain has TRBV25-1 and TRBJ2-3; D assignment may be TRBD1 or TRBD2 (5 bases each). The CDR3 is 15 residues long. V lost 4 bases and J lost 3, with 14 bases in between. The germline V gene encodes CDR1 MGHDK and CDR2 SYGVNS. Here the CDR3 reads CASSAQGKRTDTQYF. The DNA of the CDR3 is TGTGCCAGCAGTGCCCAGGGTAAGCGGACAGATACGCAGTATTTT.

The CDR3 reads CASSRSQEQGYEQYF. CDR3 DNA: TGTGCCAGCAGCCGTTCGCAAGAGCAAGGCTACGAGCAGTACTTC. This sequence joins TRBV4-2 and TRBJ2-7; D is ambiguous. The V end lost 4 bases, the J end lost 3 bases, and 16 bases lay between the germline ends. CDR1 is LGHNA, CDR2 YNFKEQ, per germline. The CDR3 covers 15 residues.

The rearrangement links TRBV27 to TRBJ1-6; no definite D call. The CDR3 runs 17 residues. V gave up 4 bases and J gave up 0 bases, with 13 bases separating them. The germline gives CDR1 MNHEY, CDR2 SMNVEV (reference sequence). In nucleotides, the CDR3 is TGTGCCAGCAGTTCGGTGGACTGGTTCTCCTATAATTCACCCCTCCACTTT. Its translation: CASSSVDWFSYNSPLHF.

This clone was seen more than once but under ten times. The V and J genes are TRBV27 and TRBJ1-5; D perhaps matches TRBD1 (6 bases). The CDR3 consists of 17 residues. Germline V gene sequence: CDR1 MNHEY, CDR2 SMNVEV (reference sequence). V was cut by 1 base and J by 0 bases, with 13 bases left in between. In DNA form, the CDR3 reads TGTGCCAGCAGTTTATGGTCGTCAGGGGCTAGCAATCAGCCCCAGCATTTT. It encodes CASSLWSSGASNQPQHF.

This clone occurred a few times. The chain carries TRBV25-1 and TRBJ1-6; D call uncertain. CDR1 is MGHDK, CDR2 SYGVNS, per germline. The CDR3 runs 13 residues. The germline V and J ends were trimmed by 7 bases and 7 bases, with 11 bases remaining between them. The CDR3 region has the DNA TGTGCCAGCATGCTAGGATCCAATTCACCCCTCCACTTT. Encoded protein: CASMLGSNSPLHF.

The chain joins TRBV28 to TRBJ2-5; tentative D call: TRBD1 (5 bases). V lost 6 bases to trimming and J lost 5 bases, with 22 bases between them. CDR3 length equals 16 residues. In germline, CDR1 is MDHEN, CDR2 SYDVKM. CDR3 loop: CASSPPPGRGGETQYF. The CDR3 nucleotides are TGTGCCAGCAGCCCCCCCCCTGGAAGGGGTGGGGAGACCCAGTACTTC. The whole variable domain, filled in from reference TRBV28 and TRBJ2-5, reads DVKVTQSSRYLVKRTGEKVFLECVQDMDHENMFWYRQDPGLGLRLIYFSYDVKMKEKGDIPEGYSVSREKKERFSLILESASTNQTSMYLCASSPPPGRGGETQYFGPGTRLLVL.

The V gene is TRBV10-3, the J gene TRBJ2-7; 7 positions match TRBD2. This CDR3 contains 12 residues. The V gene end was trimmed by 4 bases and the J gene end by 5 bases; junction bases not matched to a gene: 2. Germline CDR1 and CDR2: ENHRY and SYGVKD. The CDR3 DNA is TGTGCCATCAGTGGGGGGGGTCACGAGCAGTACTTC. Its translation is CAISGGGHEQYF.

This clone is a singleton in its sample. V is TRBV10-1 and J is TRBJ2-1, with D perhaps matching TRBD2 (5 bases). The CDR3 runs 16 residues. In germline, CDR1 is WNHNN, CDR2 SYGVQD (reference sequence). Trimming took 6 bases from V and 3 from J, leaving 18 bases between them. The CDR3 spells CASSRKRTDGYNEQFF. The DNA for the CDR3 is TGCGCCAGCAGCCGAAAGCGGACCGATGGCTACAATGAGCAGTTCTTC.

This chain connects TRBV6-5 to TRBJ1-1, with D maybe TRBD1 (6 bases). Between the trimmed V and J ends, which lost 2 bases and 1 base, there was a span of 14 bases. Germline V gene lookup returns CDR1 MNHEY and CDR2 SVGAGI. The CDR3 runs to 16 residues. CDR3: CASSYQSRGKNTEAFF. CDR3 sequence (DNA): TGTGCCAGCAGTTACCAGTCAAGGGGGAAGAACACTGAAGCTTTCTTT.

The chain has TRBV6-1 and TRBJ2-2; perhaps D is TRBD1 or TRBD2 (5 bases each). CDR3 size: 15 residues. CDR1 is MNHNS and CDR2 is SASEGT in the germline V gene. Trimming cost V 6 bases and J 6 bases, with 17 bases left between them. The CDR3 DNA follows: TGTGCCAGCAGCCGCTTGGGACCACAGGCCGGGGAGCTGTTTTTT. As protein: CASSRLGPQAGELFF.

With regard to this clone: The junction differs from germline at one of its ends, possibly a read error. J is TRBJ2-7 and V is TRBV7-9; 11 positions match TRBD2. CDR3 length equals 16 residues. CDR1 is SEHNR, CDR2 FQNEAQ, per germline (reference sequence). The CDR3 DNA sequence: TGTGCCAGCAGCTTACTAGCGGGAGGCGGCTCCCACGAGCAGTACTTC. Its translation: CASSLLAGGGSHEQYF. Supplemented by reference TRBV7-9 and TRBJ2-7, the full variable domain reads DTGVSQNPRHKITKRGQNVTFRCDPISEHNRLYWYRQTLGQGPEFLTYFQNEAQLEKSRLLSDRFSAERPKGSFSTLEIQRTEQGDSAMYLCASSLLAGGGSHEQYFGPGTRLTVT.

The V gene is TRBV10-3, the J gene TRBJ2-5; 7 bases match TRBD2. J lost 5 bases, V lost 11 bases, and 5 bases had no gene match. This CDR3 is 11 amino acids long. From germline, CDR1 is ENHRY and CDR2 SYGVKD. The CDR3 DNA reads as TGTGCCGCGGGAGCCTGGGAGACCCAGTACTTC. The encoded protein is CAAGAWETQYF.

The V and J genes are TRBV19 and TRBJ1-2; 9 bases align to TRBD1. Germline V gives CDR1 LNHDA, CDR2 SQIVND (reference sequence). This CDR3 is 15 amino acids long. J was trimmed by 7 bases and V by 7 bases; bases with no gene match: 13. CDR3 sequence: CASKIPGQGTGGYTF. CDR3 in DNA: TGTGCCAGTAAGATCCCCGGACAGGGGACGGGTGGCTACACCTTC.

The chain uses TRBV28 and TRBJ1-3; D is unresolved. The germline V gene has CDR1 MDHEN and CDR2 SYDVKM. Between the trimmed V and J ends, which lost 9 bases and 0 bases, there was a span of 15 bases. This CDR3 region has 15 residues. CDR3 protein: CASITAINSGNTIYF. The CDR3 DNA reads as TGTGCCAGTATTACAGCTATTAACTCTGGAAACACCATATATTTT. The whole variable domain, remainder taken from reference TRBV28 and TRBJ1-3, is DVKVTQSSRYLVKRTGEKVFLECVQDMDHENMFWYRQDPGLGLRLIYFSYDVKMKEKGDIPEGYSVSREKKERFSLILESASTNQTSMYLCASITAINSGNTIYFGEGSWLTVV.

This clone occurred once. V usage is TRBV7-9 and J usage is TRBJ2-5, with D possibly being TRBD2 (5 bases). Germline lookup yields CDR1 SEHNR and CDR2 FQNEAQ (reference sequence). The germline V and J ends were trimmed by 5 bases and 5 bases, with 15 bases remaining between them. There are 14 residues in the CDR3. In nucleotides, the CDR3 is TGTGCCAGCAGCCCGAGAGGGAGTGTCGAGACCCAGTACTTC. This codes for CASSPRGSVETQYF.

The J gene is TRBJ2-2, the V gene TRBV29-1; possibly TRBD1 for D (7 bases). This CDR3 comprises 11 residues. With 6 bases removed from V and 6 bases from J, the gap between germline ends came to 8 bases. Germline-derived CDR1 and CDR2 are SQVTM and ANQGSEA. The CDR3 loop is CSVRGAGELFF. The CDR3 nucleotides read TGCAGCGTCAGGGGGGCCGGGGAGCTGTTTTTT.

This chain joins TRBV7-9 and TRBJ2-1, with TRBD1 identical over 7 bases. This CDR3 region has 12 residues. CDR1 and CDR2 from the germline V gene are SEHNR and FQNEAQ (reference sequence). The ends lost 4 bases at V and 14 bases at J; junction bases unmatched: 8. CDR3 DNA: TGTGCCAGCAGCTCTCAAGGACAGGAAAAGTTCTTC. Protein product: CASSSQGQEKFF. The entire variable domain, with the rest obtained from reference TRBV7-9 and TRBJ2-1, is as follows: DTGVSQNPRHKITKRGQNVTFRCDPISEHNRLYWYRQTLGQGPEFLTYFQNEAQLEKSRLLSDRFSAERPKGSFSTLEIQRTEQGDSAMYLCASSSQGQEKFFGPGTRLTVL.

The J gene is TRBJ1-1, the V gene TRBV19; D ambiguous. V was pared by 5 bases and J by 0 bases, with 16 bases between. The CDR3 length is 16 residues. The germline gives CDR1 LNHDA, CDR2 SQIVND (reference sequence). This CDR3 reads CASSRSAGGLNTEAFF. In DNA form, the CDR3 reads TGTGCCAGTAGTCGTTCTGCAGGAGGGTTGAACACTGAAGCTTTCTTT.

The J gene is TRBJ2-5, the V gene TRBV5-1; the match to TRBD2 covers 8 bases. The trim removed 4 bases at V and 5 bases at J, leaving 7 bases unmatched. The CDR3 spans 14 residues. The germline V gene encodes CDR1 SGHRS and CDR2 YFSETQ. The DNA for the CDR3 is TGCGCCAGCAGCACGGGACTAGGAAGCGAGACCCAGTACTTC. This codes for CASSTGLGSETQYF.

The rearrangement links TRBV7-3 to TRBJ2-3; 10 bases map to TRBD1. This CDR3 comprises 15 residues. Germline values: CDR1 SGHTA, CDR2 FQGTGA. The V and J ends lost 2 bases and 6 bases, in that order; junction bases with no gene match: 5. CDR3 in DNA: TGTGCCAGCAGCTTAGGTTGGGACAGGGGTGATACGCAGTATTTT. Translating it yields CASSLGWDRGDTQYF.

The J gene is TRBJ2-7, the V gene TRBV11-2, with TRBD1 identical over 9 bases. Germline V gene lookup returns CDR1 SGHAT and CDR2 FQNNGV. Unmatched junction bases numbered 8, after V lost 5 bases and J lost 6 bases. This CDR3 is built from 14 residues. The CDR3 region is CASSPGTGQGEQYF. CDR3 sequence (DNA): TGTGCCAGCAGCCCTGGGACAGGGCAAGGCGAGCAGTACTTC.

This clone was recorded once. This rearrangement joins TRBV10-2 to TRBJ1-2; possibly TRBD1 for D (6 bases). CDR3 length equals 13 residues. Per the germline V gene, CDR1 is WSHSY and CDR2 is SAAADI. Trimming took off 7 bases at V and 2 bases at J, with 11 bases between the two ends. The CDR3, as DNA: TGCGCCAGCACAGGGGCGATAAACTATGGCTACACCTTC. Encoded protein: CASTGAINYGYTF.

V and J are TRBV6-5 and TRBJ1-5; D uncertain. Germline CDR1 and CDR2: MNHEY and SVGAGI. This CDR3 is built from 13 residues. Deletions cut 0 bases from V and 7 bases from J, with 7 bases between. The CDR3 bases are TGTGCCAGCAGTTACTCGCCCGAACAGCCCCAGCATTTT. Translating it yields CASSYSPEQPQHF.

The chain carries TRBV10-3 and TRBJ2-7; D is undetermined. The CDR3 has 13 amino acids. In germline, CDR1 is ENHRY, CDR2 SYGVKD. V was clipped by 0 bases and J by 7 bases, with 10 bases between them. CDR3 loop: CAISESRSEEQYF. The CDR3 DNA reads as TGTGCCATCAGTGAGTCTAGATCTGAGGAGCAGTACTTC.

V gene TRBV5-1 combines with J gene TRBJ1-6, with TRBD1 matching 8 bases. CDR3 length equals 15 residues. Losses at the gene ends were 3 bases for V and 6 bases for J; bases not matched to a gene: 5. Germline assignment: CDR1 SGHRS and CDR2 YFSETQ. The CDR3 DNA is TGCGCCAGCAGCTCGGGGACAGGAGCTAATTCACCCCTCCACTTT. It encodes CASSSGTGANSPLHF. Supplemented by reference TRBV5-1 and TRBJ1-6, the full variable domain reads KAGVTQTPRYLIKTRGQQVTLSCSPISGHRSVSWYQQTPGQGLQFLFEYFSETQRNKGNFPGRFSGRQFSNSRSEMNVSTLELGDSALYLCASSSGTGANSPLHFGNGTRLTVT.